One and the same sample provided the 27 T cell receptor beta chains below, sequenced in a study of control samples from healthy donors and cancer patients. The protocol was immunoSEQ multiplex PCR, while the TCRdb copy is restricted to in-frame clones and leaves out a portion. Of about 70,000 clones listed, approximately 80% were seen once; the top ten hold under 30%. The sequencing sample was made of blood. These receptors all come from a man in his fifties or sixties in good health.

The chain couples TRBV13 to TRBJ2-3; 7 positions agree with TRBD2. CDR3 length: 18 residues. Germline V gives CDR1 PRHDT, CDR2 FYEKMQ (reference sequence). Losses at the gene ends were 2 bases for V and 2 bases for J; bases not matched to a gene: 13. The CDR3 loop is CASSLLTSLADTTDTQYF. DNA of the CDR3: TGTGCCAGCAGCTTACTTACCTCTCTAGCGGACACCACAGATACGCAGTATTTT.

V and J are TRBV5-6 and TRBJ1-1; possible D gene TRBD1, 5 bases. The CDR3 covers 15 residues. Between the trimmed V and J ends, which lost 3 bases and 1 base, there was a span of 13 bases. CDR1 SGHDT and CDR2 YYEEEE come from the germline V gene. The CDR3 DNA reads as TGTGCCAGCAGCTGGACCGGGACGGCGAACACTGAAGCTTTCTTT. Protein sequence: CASSWTGTANTEAFF.

By sample share, this clone is medium-sized (0.01 to 0.1%). The rearrangement links TRBV9 to TRBJ2-7; D ambiguous. Germline V gene lookup returns CDR1 SGDLS and CDR2 YYNGEE. V was shortened by 0 bases and J by 2 bases, with 12 bases between the two germline ends. The CDR3 extends over 15 amino acids. CDR3 nucleotides: TGTGCCAGCAGCGTAGGGCTTTGGGGAACCTACGAGCAGTACTTC. Residues: CASSVGLWGTYEQYF.

The CDR3 DNA reads as TGTGCCAGCAGCCCAATAAGGGATACGCAGTATTTT. It encodes CASSPIRDTQYF. The V and J genes are TRBV7-9 and TRBJ2-3, with no clear D. The CDR3 extends over 12 amino acids. Germline assignment: CDR1 SEHNR and CDR2 FQNEAQ (reference sequence). Trimming removed 5 bases from V and 6 bases from J, with 9 bases in between.

This chain uses TRBV29-1 with TRBJ2-1; 16 bases agree with TRBD2. The germline V gene encodes CDR1 SQVTM and CDR2 ANQGSEA. With 6 bases clipped from V and 2 bases from J, the junction kept 13 bases outside the gene matches. The CDR3 consists of 19 residues. CDR3 coding DNA: TGCAGCGTGAAACCGGGACTAGCGGGGGGGTTTATTACCTACAATGAGCAGTTCTTC. Residues: CSVKPGLAGGFITYNEQFF.

The rearrangement joins TRBV7-9 to TRBJ2-3, with D tentatively TRBD1 or TRBD2 (5 bases each). The germline V and J ends were trimmed by 5 bases and 3 bases, with 21 bases remaining between them. The CDR3 runs to 17 residues. Per germline, CDR1 SEHNR and CDR2 FQNEAQ (reference sequence). The DNA for the CDR3 is TGTGCCAGCAGCCCTGCCCAGGGCCGAGGGTGGACAGATACGCAGTATTTT. It encodes CASSPAQGRGWTDTQYF.

This clone was seen more than once but under ten times. This chain links TRBV15 with TRBJ1-5, with D perhaps TRBD1 (6 bases). The CDR3 has 15 amino acids. Germline CDR1 reads LNHNV; CDR2 reads YYDKDF (reference sequence). The germline V and J ends were trimmed by 0 bases and 8 bases, with 14 bases remaining between them. The CDR3 loop is CATSRESQGLEPQHF. The CDR3 nucleotides read TGTGCCACCAGCAGAGAAAGCCAGGGGTTAGAGCCCCAGCATTTT.

V gene TRBV5-4 combines with J gene TRBJ2-3; D gene unclear. The CDR3 consists of 14 residues. Between the trimmed V and J ends, which lost 4 bases and 4 bases, there was a span of 13 bases. Germline lookup yields CDR1 SGHNT and CDR2 YYREEE (reference sequence). As DNA, the CDR3 is TGTGCCAGCAGCCCGGTGGGTAATCCAGATACGCAGTATTTT. Amino acids: CASSPVGNPDTQYF.

The chain joins TRBV6-5 to TRBJ1-1; 9 nucleotides line up with TRBD1. The length of the CDR3 is 13 residues. V gave up 11 bases and J gave up 4 bases; unmatched junction bases: 8. The germline gives CDR1 MNHEY, CDR2 SVGAGI. CDR3: CASRTGEVTEAFF. As DNA, the CDR3 is TGTGCCTCACGGACAGGGGAGGTCACTGAAGCTTTCTTT.

The chain recombines TRBV9 with TRBJ1-1; D possibly corresponds to TRBD1 (6 bases). The V end lost 0 bases, the J end lost 6 bases, and 24 bases lay between the germline ends. Germline loops: CDR1 SGDLS, CDR2 YYNGEE. The CDR3 has 18 amino acids. The CDR3 reads CASSVGVRGGGGSAEAFF. CDR3 coding DNA: TGTGCCAGCAGCGTAGGGGTTCGTGGAGGGGGAGGCTCTGCTGAAGCTTTCTTT.

V and J are TRBV10-3 and TRBJ2-2; a weak D match, TRBD2 (6 bases). Germline CDR1 ENHRY, CDR2 SYGVKD. CDR3 length: 13 residues. With 11 bases removed from V and 4 bases from J, the gap between germline ends came to 14 bases. CDR3: CAACQGGTGELFF. CDR3 DNA: TGTGCCGCCTGCCAGGGAGGCACCGGGGAGCTGTTTTTT.

The rearrangement uses TRBV5-6 and TRBJ1-2; unclear D gene. The CDR3 loop spans 14 amino acids. CDR1 is SGHDT, CDR2 YYEEEE, per germline. V dropped 4 bases and J dropped 5 bases, with 15 bases sitting between them. CDR3 in amino acids: CASSRTNDRYGYTF. Here the CDR3 DNA reads TGTGCCAGCAGCCGGACCAACGATCGATATGGCTACACCTTC.

The table lists this clone with a count of one. The CDR3 DNA follows: TGTGCCAGCAGCGTGGACAGCTACTCCTACGAGCAGTACTTC. Residues: CASSVDSYSYEQYF. V and J are TRBV9 and TRBJ2-7; maybe TRBD1 (6 bases). V gave up 2 bases and J gave up 0 bases, with 9 bases separating them. Germline CDR1 and CDR2: SGDLS and YYNGEE. This CDR3 comprises 14 residues.

This chain connects TRBV5-6 to TRBJ1-2; TRBD1 matches at 9 bases. Per germline, CDR1 SGHDT and CDR2 YYEEEE. Trimming removed 0 bases from V and 6 bases from J; junction bases left unmatched: 6. The CDR3 spans 15 residues. The chain's CDR3 is CASSLDRGRTDGYTF. CDR3 nucleotide sequence: TGTGCCAGCAGCTTGGACAGGGGGCGAACAGATGGCTACACCTTC.

V usage is TRBV12-3 or TRBV12-4 and J usage is TRBJ2-7, with a weak D call TRBD1 (5 bases). Trimming left V 3 bases short and J 3 bases short, with 6 bases between. The CDR3 extends over 12 amino acids. CDR3 amino acids: CASSFRVYEQYF. DNA of the CDR3: TGTGCCAGCAGTTTCAGGGTCTACGAGCAGTACTTC.

CDR3 sequence: CATSGKYNQPQHF. Here the CDR3 DNA reads TGTGCCACCAGCGGGAAGTACAATCAGCCCCAGCATTTT. The chain is built from TRBV15 and TRBJ1-5; D unresolved. Trimming took 5 bases from V and 3 from J, leaving 8 bases between them. Germline CDR1 reads LNHNV; CDR2 reads YYDKDF (reference sequence). The CDR3 covers 13 residues.

The chain links TRBV5-6 to TRBJ1-2; D gene uncertain. The V and J ends lost 0 bases and 7 bases respectively, with 10 bases between them. Germline V CDR1 and CDR2: SGHDT, YYEEEE. This CDR3 is 13 amino acids long. CDR3 protein: CASSLDRDPGYTF. The CDR3 DNA follows: TGTGCCAGCAGCTTGGATAGGGATCCTGGCTACACCTTC.

V and J are TRBV14 and TRBJ1-6; weak D call: TRBD1 (5 bases). The length of the CDR3 is 12 residues. V shed 3 bases and J shed 11 bases, with 8 bases lying between them. Germline CDR1 SGHDN, CDR2 FVKESK. CDR3 coding DNA: TGTGCCAGCAGCCAGGGGGGGACACCCCTCCACTTT. It yields the protein CASSQGGTPLHF.

The rearrangement links TRBV5-4 to TRBJ1-6, with 7 positions matching TRBD1. The CDR3 runs to 16 residues. Unmatched junction bases numbered 4, after V lost 4 bases and J lost 0 bases. Germline-derived CDR1 and CDR2 are SGHNT and YYREEE (reference sequence). Here the CDR3 reads CASSPGTVSYNSPLHF. The CDR3 nucleotides are TGTGCCAGCAGCCCCGGGACAGTCTCCTATAATTCACCCCTCCACTTT.

This chain uses TRBV7-2 with TRBJ1-5; a possible D gene is TRBD1 (6 bases). This CDR3 has 15 residues. V was trimmed by 4 bases and J by 9 bases, leaving 19 bases between them. CDR1 SGHTA and CDR2 FQGNSA come from the germline V gene. CDR3 DNA sequence: TGTGCCAGCAGCTCTAGACTAGGGCAGGGGTCGCCCCAGCATTTT. Translated: CASSSRLGQGSPQHF.

In its sample, this clone was seen a few times. The V call is TRBV5-4, the J call TRBJ2-5; 12 positions agree with TRBD1. CDR3 length equals 13 residues. V trimming: 10 bases; J trimming: 5 bases; junction bases outside the gene matches: 6. The V gene's germline CDR1 is SGHNT and CDR2 YYREEE (reference sequence). CDR3: CAGGTGGRETQYF. CDR3 nucleotide sequence: TGTGCCGGAGGGACAGGGGGCCGGGAGACCCAGTACTTC. The full variable domain, in which reference TRBV5-4 and TRBJ2-5 provide the parts outside the CDR3, is ETGVTQSPTHLIKTRGQQVTLRCSSQSGHNTVSWYQQALGQGPQFIFQYYREEENGRGNFPPRFSGLQFPNYSSELNVNALELDDSALYLCAGGTGGRETQYFGPGTRLLVL.

This rearrangement joins TRBV28 to TRBJ2-1, with 14 bases matching TRBD2. Per germline, CDR1 MDHEN and CDR2 SYDVKM. V shed 7 bases, J shed 0 bases, and the junction held 11 bases outside the gene matches. CDR3 length: 19 residues. CDR3 sequence (DNA): TGTGCCAGCAAAGGACTAGCGGGGGGCCTGACGAGCTCCTACAATGAGCAGTTCTTC. Translated: CASKGLAGGLTSSYNEQFF.

The chain joins TRBV9 to TRBJ2-5; no clear D. This CDR3 is built from 12 residues. Trimming shortened V by 4 bases and J by 5 bases, and 9 bases separated the two germline ends. CDR1 and CDR2 from the germline V gene are SGDLS and YYNGEE. CDR3 sequence (DNA): TGTGCCAGCAGCTCAAGAGAGGAGACCCAGTACTTC. Amino acid sequence: CASSSREETQYF.

This chain connects TRBV5-1 to TRBJ2-7, with 7 positions matching TRBD2. The CDR3 spans 15 residues. The J segment lost 6 bases and the V segment lost 1 base, leaving 10 bases of the junction unmatched. The germline V gene encodes CDR1 SGHRS and CDR2 YFSETQ. The CDR3 DNA reads TGCGCCAGCAGCTTGAGCGGGGAGCTAGTAGGCGAGCAGTACTTC. Amino acid sequence: CASSLSGELVGEQYF. The full variable domain, rest sourced from reference TRBV5-1 and TRBJ2-7, is KAGVTQTPRYLIKTRGQQVTLSCSPISGHRSVSWYQQTPGQGLQFLFEYFSETQRNKGNFPGRFSGRQFSNSRSEMNVSTLELGDSALYLCASSLSGELVGEQYFGPGTRLTVT.

This chain connects TRBV5-1 to TRBJ2-5; the D gene could be TRBD1 or TRBD2 (6 bases each). The CDR3 length is 13 residues. V was shortened by 4 bases and J by 2 bases, with 9 bases between the two germline ends. Germline CDR1 SGHRS, CDR2 YFSETQ. The CDR3 DNA reads TGCGCCAGCAGCGGGGGGCGGCAAGAGACCCAGTACTTC. Encoded protein: CASSGGRQETQYF.

The chain is built from TRBV28 and TRBJ2-3; D possibly matches TRBD1 or TRBD2 (5 bases each). This CDR3 spans 15 amino acids. Germline-derived CDR1 and CDR2 are MDHEN and SYDVKM. Trimming stripped 1 base from V and 0 bases from J, with 8 bases between. The CDR3: CASSLYGASTDTQYF. DNA of the CDR3: TGTGCCAGCAGTTTATACGGGGCGAGCACAGATACGCAGTATTTT.

The CDR3: CASSPRGSLETQYF. As DNA, the CDR3 is TGTGCCAGCAGCCCCCGTGGGAGTTTGGAGACCCAGTACTTC. The gene calls are TRBV5-4 and TRBJ2-5, with a possible D match to TRBD2 (5 bases). CDR3 length: 14 amino acids. V shed 4 bases and J shed 5 bases, with 15 bases lying between them. The germline CDR1 and CDR2 sequences are SGHNT and YYREEE (reference sequence). The full variable domain, in which reference TRBV5-4 and TRBJ2-5 provide the parts outside the CDR3, is ETGVTQSPTHLIKTRGQQVTLRCSSQSGHNTVSWYQQALGQGPQFIFQYYREEENGRGNFPPRFSGLQFPNYSSELNVNALELDDSALYLCASSPRGSLETQYFGPGTRLLVL.